The 24 T cell receptor beta chains given below trace back to one sample, sequenced in a study of OX40 agonist ivuxolimab in advanced cancers. The library came from the immunoSEQ multiplex PCR assay. In TCRdb, the immuneACCESS table is reduced to in-frame sequences with V and J assigned. These tables do not hold every clone; where another copy was compared, an unresolved V gene accounts for under half, and the others remain unexplained. This sample lists fewer than 13,000 clones; approximately 79% were detected once. The ten largest clones take up about 40% of the sample. Sequencing was performed on CD4+ or CD8+ T cells sorted from blood, taken in a trial of the OX40 agonist ivuxolimab. The source is an adult with an advanced solid tumor such as melanoma, head and neck, liver or kidney cancer.

The chain recombines TRBV4-2 with TRBJ2-4; D unclear. The CDR3 has 14 amino acids. Trimming took off 0 bases at V and 1 base at J, with 4 bases between the two ends. The germline V gene has CDR1 LGHNA and CDR2 YNFKEQ. CDR3 residues: CASSQDLAKNIQYF. Written as DNA, the CDR3 is TGTGCCAGCAGCCAAGACCTGGCCAAAAACATTCAGTACTTC.

The rearrangement links TRBV11-2 to TRBJ2-2; D is undetermined. Germline assignment: CDR1 SGHAT and CDR2 FQNNGV. This CDR3 has 13 residues. Between the trimmed V and J ends, which lost 7 bases and 3 bases, there was a span of 9 bases. The CDR3 sequence: CASTSSHTGELFF. CDR3 nucleotides: TGTGCCAGCACCTCCTCACACACCGGGGAGCTGTTTTTT.

J is TRBJ2-1 and V is TRBV4-2; 12 nucleotides align to TRBD2. The junction had 3 bases not matched to a gene; V was cut back by 0 bases and J by 6 bases. The length of the CDR3 is 16 residues. From germline, CDR1 is LGHNA and CDR2 YNFKEQ. In DNA form, the CDR3 reads TGTGCCAGCAGCCAAGAGGGACTAGCGGGTGCCAATGAGCAGTTCTTC. As protein: CASSQEGLAGANEQFF.

V is TRBV21-1 and J is TRBJ1-2; the DNA was not used to check the table's D call, TRBD1. TRBV21-1 is deemed a pseudogene. CDR3 length: 11 amino acids. The CDR3 region is CASFPIHGSTF. The CDR3 DNA reads TGTGCCAGTTTCCCAATTCATGGCTCCACCTTC.

This chain joins TRBV19 and TRBJ1-1, with D unclear. Germline assignment: CDR1 LNHDA and CDR2 SQIVND (reference sequence). Trimming took 5 bases from V and 7 from J, leaving 8 bases between them. The CDR3 totals 11 residues. The CDR3 DNA is TGTGCCAGTAGTCTCGGGGATGAAGCTTTCTTT. This codes for CASSLGDEAFF.

V gene TRBV11-1 combines with J gene TRBJ2-1, with 8 bases matching TRBD1. Germline CDR1 and CDR2: SGHAT and FQDESV (reference sequence). V lost 5 bases to trimming and J lost 5 bases; unmatched junction nucleotides: 2. There are 13 residues in the CDR3. CDR3 DNA: TGTGCCAGCAGCACGGGACAGGACAATGAGCAGTTCTTC. Translation: CASSTGQDNEQFF. Supplemented by reference TRBV11-1 and TRBJ2-1, the full variable domain reads EAEVAQSPRYKITEKSQAVAFWCDPISGHATLYWYRQILGQGPELLVQFQDESVVDDSQLPKDRFSAERLKGVDSTLKIQPAELGDSAMYLCASSTGQDNEQFFGPGTRLTVL.

In the case of this clone: Because the CDR3's place on the DNA is in doubt, the DNA is left out and the CDR3 is given as listed by TCRdb. The chain uses TRBV5-4 and TRBJ2-2; the table calls TRBD2, which could not be checked here. The CDR3 spans 15 amino acids, including both terminal residues. The germline V gene encodes CDR1 SGHNT and CDR2 YYREEE (reference sequence). Here the CDR3 reads CASSPRGRTPGSCFF.

V usage is TRBV5-6 and J usage is TRBJ2-3, with D possibly matching TRBD1 (6 bases). The CDR3 totals 16 residues. Trimming left V 0 bases short and J 0 bases short, with 11 bases between. Germline CDR1 SGHDT, CDR2 YYEEEE. The CDR3 here is CASSLVYRESTDTQYF. CDR3 DNA: TGTGCCAGCAGCTTGGTCTACAGGGAGAGCACAGATACGCAGTATTTT.

This chain links TRBV6-6 with TRBJ1-6, with TRBD1 identical over 8 bases. The J segment lost 5 bases and the V segment lost 5 bases, leaving 5 bases of the junction unmatched. CDR1 and CDR2 from the germline V gene are MNHNY and SVGAGI (reference sequence). This CDR3 spans 15 amino acids. The CDR3 loop is CASSRETGDNSPLHF. CDR3 nucleotides: TGTGCCAGCAGTAGGGAGACAGGGGATAATTCACCCCTCCACTTT.

The V call is TRBV28, the J call TRBJ1-2, with 7 bases that match TRBD1. Trimming took 1 base from V and 8 from J; bases not matched to a gene: 4. CDR3 length: 13 residues. Germline-derived CDR1 and CDR2 are MDHEN and SYDVKM. The DNA of the CDR3 is TGTGCCAGCAGTTTATCAGGGGGGCGCGGCTACACCTTC. Amino acid sequence: CASSLSGGRGYTF.

The DNA of the CDR3 is TGCGCCAGCAGTCAACCCTTTAGACAGGGGGCCGGCAATCAGCCCCAGCATTTT. Residues: CASSQPFRQGAGNQPQHF. This chain connects TRBV23-1 to TRBJ1-5, with TRBD1 matching over 10 bases. TRBV23-1 is annotated as an ORF whose role is uncertain. The CDR3 contains 18 residues. After removal of 2 bases from V and 2 bases from J, the junction contained 9 bases not matched to a gene.

V usage is TRBV28 and J usage is TRBJ2-7, with 7 bases fitting TRBD1. The germline V gene encodes CDR1 MDHEN and CDR2 SYDVKM. Germline trimming cut 7 bases from V and 4 bases from J; bases unmatched to any gene: 13. The CDR3 contains 15 residues. The CDR3 protein is CASTRQGQVKYEQYF. In DNA, the CDR3 is TGTGCCAGCACGCGACAGGGACAAGTGAAATACGAGCAGTACTTC.

The V gene is TRBV19, the J gene TRBJ2-2; the D is unclear. The CDR3 is 14 amino acids. The germline V and J ends were trimmed by 1 base and 6 bases, with 9 bases remaining between them. Germline V lookup: CDR1 LNHDA, CDR2 SQIVND (reference sequence). The CDR3 DNA reads as TGTGCCAGTAGTATAGGTGGGGTGGCCGGGGAGCTGTTTTTT. Amino acid sequence: CASSIGGVAGELFF.

V gene TRBV14 combines with J gene TRBJ2-7, with 7 bases that match TRBD1. Losses at the gene ends were 4 bases for V and 7 bases for J; bases not matched to a gene: 7. The CDR3 loop spans 13 amino acids. Germline V gives CDR1 SGHDN, CDR2 FVKESK. The CDR3 DNA reads TGTGCCAGCAGCCGCCTGACAGGGTGGGAGCAGTACTTC. As protein: CASSRLTGWEQYF.

CDR3 in DNA: TGTGCCAGCAGTTTTGGGTCTAAAAGCTCCTACGAGCAGTACTTC. It encodes CASSFGSKSSYEQYF. The rearrangement joins TRBV6-5 to TRBJ2-7, with D unclear. Germline V CDR1 and CDR2: MNHEY, SVGAGI. V was clipped by 4 bases and J by 0 bases, with 13 bases between them. The CDR3 runs 15 residues.

The CDR3 DNA is TGTGCCAGCGGAAATAGCGGGGGCTACGAGCAGTACTTC. It translates to CASGNSGGYEQYF. The chain combines TRBV6-5 with TRBJ2-7; 9 bases are a match to TRBD2. The ends lost 8 bases at V and 3 bases at J; junction bases unmatched: 5. The CDR3 spans 13 residues. CDR1 is MNHEY, CDR2 SVGAGI, per germline.

V and J are TRBV4-1 and TRBJ1-2; no clear D gene. V shed 0 bases and J shed 10 bases, with 9 bases lying between them. The CDR3 sequence is 12 residues long. Germline V gene data show CDR1 as MGHRA and CDR2 as YSYEKL. The CDR3 coding sequence is TGCGCCAGCAGCCAAGATTGGGTGGACTACACCTTC. This encodes CASSQDWVDYTF.

Relative to its sample, this clone is medium-sized. V is TRBV27 and J is TRBJ2-7; TRBD2 agrees at 13 bases. Per the germline V gene, CDR1 is MNHEY and CDR2 is SMNVEV (reference sequence). V lost 4 bases and J lost 9; bases outside the gene matches: 9. The CDR3 consists of 15 residues. The CDR3 loop is CASSSLTSGGLGQYF. CDR3 nucleotide sequence: TGTGCCAGCAGTTCACTGACTAGCGGGGGGCTCGGGCAGTACTTC.

This clone has a single count. The genes are TRBV28 and TRBJ2-1; D might be TRBD2 (5 bases). The germline V and J ends were trimmed by 5 bases and 6 bases, with 14 bases remaining between them. The CDR3 is made up of 14 amino acids. The germline CDR1 and CDR2 sequences are MDHEN and SYDVKM. CDR3 coding DNA: TGTGCCAGCAGTCCCCGGGGTGGGAGCAATGAGCAGTTCTTC. It is translated as CASSPRGGSNEQFF.

This clone was detected once. The rearrangement uses TRBV5-8 and TRBJ1-1; a possible D gene is TRBD1 (6 bases). There are 16 residues in the CDR3. Between the trimmed V and J ends, which lost 2 bases and 10 bases, there was a span of 24 bases. CDR1 and CDR2 from the germline V gene are SGHTS and YDEGEE. CDR3 region: CASSFIFGSDSMGAFF. CDR3 sequence (DNA): TGTGCCAGCAGCTTTATATTTGGGTCGGACAGTATGGGAGCTTTCTTT.

The V call is TRBV5-6, the J call TRBJ2-7, with 9 bases lining up with TRBD1. The ends lost 4 bases at V and 5 bases at J; junction bases unmatched: 7. CDR1 and CDR2 from the germline V gene are SGHDT and YYEEEE. The CDR3 covers 14 residues. The CDR3, as DNA: TGTGCCAGCAGCCTGACCGGACAGGGGAACGAGCAGTACTTC. Amino acids: CASSLTGQGNEQYF.

The rearrangement uses TRBV6-5 and TRBJ2-7; D call uncertain. The V end lost 2 bases, the J end lost 2 bases, and 7 bases lay between the germline ends. Looked up from germline, CDR1 is MNHEY and CDR2 is SVGAGI. CDR3 size: 13 residues. CDR3 in amino acids: CASSYAQPYEQYF. The CDR3 DNA follows: TGTGCCAGCAGTTACGCCCAACCCTACGAGCAGTACTTC.

The chain couples TRBV27 to TRBJ2-7, with 7 bases matching TRBD1. The trim removed 3 bases at V and 3 bases at J, leaving 8 bases unmatched. This CDR3 is 15 amino acids long. Germline lookup yields CDR1 MNHEY and CDR2 SMNVEV (reference sequence). The CDR3 coding sequence is TGTGCCAGCAGTTTGCTGACAGGGTGGAACTACGAGCAGTACTTC. Its translation: CASSLLTGWNYEQYF.

J is TRBJ2-7 and V is TRBV6-4, with D perhaps TRBD1 or TRBD2 (6 bases each). Germline-derived CDR1 and CDR2 are MRHNA and SNTAGT. The CDR3 extends over 14 amino acids. The V end lost 1 base, the J end lost 2 bases, and 9 bases lay between the germline ends. CDR3 sequence: CASSDLEGAYEQYF. DNA of the CDR3: TGTGCCAGCAGTGACTTGGAGGGGGCCTACGAGCAGTACTTC.